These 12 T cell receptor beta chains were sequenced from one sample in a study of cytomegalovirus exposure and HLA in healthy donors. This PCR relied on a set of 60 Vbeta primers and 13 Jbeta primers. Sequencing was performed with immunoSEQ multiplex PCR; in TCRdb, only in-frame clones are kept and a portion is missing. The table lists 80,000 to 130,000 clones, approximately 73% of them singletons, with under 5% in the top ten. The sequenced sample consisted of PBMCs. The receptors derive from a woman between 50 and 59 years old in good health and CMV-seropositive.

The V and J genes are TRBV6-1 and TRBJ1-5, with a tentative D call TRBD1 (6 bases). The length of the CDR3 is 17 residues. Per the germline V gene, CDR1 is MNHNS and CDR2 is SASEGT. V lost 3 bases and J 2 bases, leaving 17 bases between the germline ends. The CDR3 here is CASSDTGRRGGNQPQHF. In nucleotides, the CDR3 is TGTGCCAGCAGTGACACAGGGAGAAGGGGAGGCAATCAGCCCCAGCATTTT.

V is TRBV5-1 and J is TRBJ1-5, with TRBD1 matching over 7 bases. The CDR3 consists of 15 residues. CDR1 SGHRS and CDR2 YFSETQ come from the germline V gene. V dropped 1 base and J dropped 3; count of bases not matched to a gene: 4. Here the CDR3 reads CASSLRGGDNQPQHF. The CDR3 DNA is TGCGCCAGCAGCTTGAGAGGGGGCGACAATCAGCCCCAGCATTTT.

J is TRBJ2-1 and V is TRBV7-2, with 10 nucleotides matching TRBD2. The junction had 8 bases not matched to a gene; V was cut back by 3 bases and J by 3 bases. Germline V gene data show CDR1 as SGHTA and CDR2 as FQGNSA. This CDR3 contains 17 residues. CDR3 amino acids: CASSFTLSGGNYNEQFF. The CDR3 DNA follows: TGTGCCAGCAGCTTTACCCTTAGCGGGGGGAACTACAATGAGCAGTTCTTC.

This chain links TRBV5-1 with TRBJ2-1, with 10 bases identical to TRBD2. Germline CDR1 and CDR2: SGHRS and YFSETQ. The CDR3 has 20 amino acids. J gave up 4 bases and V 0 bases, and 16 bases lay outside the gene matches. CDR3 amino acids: CASSLAASGSDFVGYNEQFF. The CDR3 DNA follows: TGCGCCAGCAGCTTGGCCGCTAGCGGGAGTGATTTTGTCGGTTACAATGAGCAGTTCTTC.

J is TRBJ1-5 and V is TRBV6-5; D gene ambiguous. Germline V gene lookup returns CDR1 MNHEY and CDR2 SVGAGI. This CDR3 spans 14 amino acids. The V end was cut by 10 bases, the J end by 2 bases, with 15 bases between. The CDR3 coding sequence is TGTGCCACCTCTCAGGTTCTCGGCAATCAGCCCCAGCATTTT. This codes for CATSQVLGNQPQHF.

The CDR3 loop reads CASSYSDRGLGPQHF. CDR3 nucleotides: TGTGCCAGCAGTTACTCGGACAGAGGTCTGGGGCCCCAGCATTTT. The chain couples TRBV27 to TRBJ1-5; D is perhaps TRBD1 (6 bases). V lost 4 bases, J lost 9 bases, and 19 bases lay in between. This CDR3 spans 15 amino acids. CDR1 is MNHEY and CDR2 is SMNVEV in the germline V gene (reference sequence).

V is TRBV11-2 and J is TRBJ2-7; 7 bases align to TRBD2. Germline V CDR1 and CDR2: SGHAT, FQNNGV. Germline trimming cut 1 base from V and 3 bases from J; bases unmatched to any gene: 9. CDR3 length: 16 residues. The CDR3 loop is CASSLVGRGIVYEQYF. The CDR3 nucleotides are TGTGCCAGCAGCTTAGTGGGGCGGGGGATTGTCTACGAGCAGTACTTC.

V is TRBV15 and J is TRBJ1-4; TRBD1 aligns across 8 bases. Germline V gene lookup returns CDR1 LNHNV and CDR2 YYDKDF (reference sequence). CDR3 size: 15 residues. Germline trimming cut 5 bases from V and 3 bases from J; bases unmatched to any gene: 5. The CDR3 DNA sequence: TGTGCCACCAGCTCCCAGGGGGCCCCTAATGAAAAACTGTTTTTT. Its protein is CATSSQGAPNEKLFF.

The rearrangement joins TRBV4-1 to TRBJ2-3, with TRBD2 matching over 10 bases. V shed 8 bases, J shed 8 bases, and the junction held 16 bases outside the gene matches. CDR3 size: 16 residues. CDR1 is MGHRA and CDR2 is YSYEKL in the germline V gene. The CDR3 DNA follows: TGCGCCAGCTCACCGGGGGCTAGCGGGGGCCCCGGTACGCAGTATTTT. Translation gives CASSPGASGGPGTQYF.

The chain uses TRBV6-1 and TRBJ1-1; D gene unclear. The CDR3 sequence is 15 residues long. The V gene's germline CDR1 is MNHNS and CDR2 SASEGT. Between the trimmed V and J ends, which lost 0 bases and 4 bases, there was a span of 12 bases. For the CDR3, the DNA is TGTGCCAGCAGTGAAGCCGCAGGCACGATCACTGAAGCTTTCTTT. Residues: CASSEAAGTITEAFF.

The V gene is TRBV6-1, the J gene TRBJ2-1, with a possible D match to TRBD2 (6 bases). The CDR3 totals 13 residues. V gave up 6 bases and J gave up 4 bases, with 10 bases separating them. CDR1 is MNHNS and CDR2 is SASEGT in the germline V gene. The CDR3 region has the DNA TGTGCCAGCAGCTTAGCGGAATACAATGAGCAGTTCTTC. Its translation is CASSLAEYNEQFF.

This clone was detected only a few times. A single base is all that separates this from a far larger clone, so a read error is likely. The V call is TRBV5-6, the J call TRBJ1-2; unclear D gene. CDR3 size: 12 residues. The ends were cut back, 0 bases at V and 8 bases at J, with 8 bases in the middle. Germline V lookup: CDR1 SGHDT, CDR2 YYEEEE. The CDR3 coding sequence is TGTGCCAGCAGCTTGGGAGTGGGCGGCTACACCTTC. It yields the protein CASSLGVGGYTF.